This passage covers 28 T cell receptor beta chains from one sample sequenced in a study of cytomegalovirus exposure and HLA in healthy donors. Use of 60 Vbeta and 13 Jbeta primers characterized the PCR. Only in-frame clones appear in the TCRdb table, and some are missing; sequencing was by immunoSEQ multiplex PCR. The table lists 95,000 to 120,000 clones, approximately 80% of them singletons. The sample taken for sequencing was PBMCs. These receptors were collected from a woman aged 18-29 years in good health and CMV-seronegative.

V usage is TRBV28 and J usage is TRBJ1-2, with D tentatively TRBD1 (6 bases). The V end was cut by 6 bases, the J end by 8 bases, with 19 bases between. The germline CDR1 and CDR2 sequences are MDHEN and SYDVKM. The CDR3 is 14 amino acids. For the CDR3, the DNA is TGTGCCAGCAGACAGACAGGCTCAGCAAGGGGCTACACCTTC. Its protein is CASRQTGSARGYTF.

In nucleotides, the CDR3 is TGCAGCGCTCAACGGGGCGGGGGGCAAGAGACCCAGTACTTC. This encodes CSAQRGGGQETQYF. The V gene is TRBV29-1, the J gene TRBJ2-5, with 8 nucleotides matching TRBD2. V was pared by 7 bases and J by 2 bases, with 9 bases of the junction left unmatched. Germline assignment: CDR1 SQVTM and CDR2 ANQGSEA. The CDR3 length is 14 residues.

This chain joins TRBV7-7 and TRBJ2-5; TRBD1 matches at 7 bases. Germline V gives CDR1 SSHAT, CDR2 FNYEAQ (reference sequence). There are 15 residues in the CDR3. The J segment lost 2 bases and the V segment lost 1 base, leaving 4 bases of the junction unmatched. The DNA for the CDR3 is TGTGCCAGCAGCTTAGTAGGGGGCGGTCAAGAGACCCAGTACTTC. Amino acid sequence: CASSLVGGGQETQYF.

The V call is TRBV19, the J call TRBJ1-1; maybe TRBD1 (5 bases). Germline values: CDR1 LNHDA, CDR2 SQIVND (reference sequence). CDR3 length equals 13 residues. Between the trimmed V and J ends, which lost 3 bases and 8 bases, there was a span of 13 bases. CDR3 nucleotide sequence: TGTGCCAGTAGTATCCCCCTGCAGGGAGAAGCTTTCTTT. Translation: CASSIPLQGEAFF.

CDR3 residues: CASSHLGGRGGTEAFF. The DNA for the CDR3 is TGTGCCAGCAGCCACTTAGGGGGGAGGGGAGGAACTGAAGCTTTCTTT. The rearrangement links TRBV11-2 to TRBJ1-1; possibly TRBD1 for D (6 bases). The CDR3 totals 16 residues. V lost 5 bases and J lost 5, with 21 bases in between. From germline, CDR1 is SGHAT and CDR2 FQNNGV.

V usage is TRBV7-9 and J usage is TRBJ2-7; 11 bases match TRBD2. The germline gives CDR1 SEHNR, CDR2 FQNEAQ (reference sequence). The CDR3 spans 15 residues. The V gene end was trimmed by 5 bases and the J gene end by 4 bases; junction bases not matched to a gene: 7. CDR3 in DNA: TGTGCCAGCAGCCCTACTAGCGGGAGAGGATACGAGCAGTACTTC. Amino acids: CASSPTSGRGYEQYF.

V is TRBV5-8 and J is TRBJ1-2; D is undetermined. The germline V gene encodes CDR1 SGHTS and CDR2 YDEGEE. The length of the CDR3 is 15 residues. Trimming pared 2 bases from V and 6 bases from J, leaving 17 bases between. In DNA, the CDR3 is TGTGCCAGCAGCTTCGGACTCCCGAGGGAAAATGGCTACACCTTC. This encodes CASSFGLPRENGYTF. The full variable domain, rest sourced from reference TRBV5-8 and TRBJ1-2, is EAGVTQSPTHLIKTRGQQATLRCSPISGHTSVYWYQQALGLGLQFLLWYDEGEERNRGNFPPRFSGRQFPNYSSELNVNALELEDSALYLCASSFGLPRENGYTFGSGTRLTVV.

J is TRBJ2-7 and V is TRBV27, with 9 bases lining up with TRBD2. V dropped 6 bases and J dropped 6; count of bases not matched to a gene: 6. Germline assignment: CDR1 MNHEY and CDR2 SMNVEV (reference sequence). This CDR3 has 13 residues. DNA for the CDR3: TGTGCCAGCAGGGTATTTAGCGGGAGCGAGCAGTACTTC. It translates to CASRVFSGSEQYF.

V and J are TRBV14 and TRBJ2-7, with 12 bases aligning to TRBD1. This CDR3 region has 16 residues. In germline, CDR1 is SGHDN, CDR2 FVKESK. V dropped 4 bases and J dropped 6; count of bases not matched to a gene: 10. In DNA, the CDR3 is TGTGCCAGCAGCCGAGGGACAGGGGGCTATGTTCCCGAGCAGTACTTC. Amino acids: CASSRGTGGYVPEQYF.

This sequence joins TRBV9 and TRBJ2-5, with 11 bases that match TRBD1. The germline CDR1 and CDR2 sequences are SGDLS and YYNGEE. The CDR3 has 15 residues. The J segment lost 1 base and the V segment lost 4 bases, leaving 3 bases of the junction unmatched. CDR3 nucleotides: TGTGCCAGCAGCTTGGGACAGGGGGGCCAAGAGACCCAGTACTTC. Encoded protein: CASSLGQGGQETQYF.

The V gene is TRBV7-6, the J gene TRBJ2-1; 10 bases are a match to TRBD1. The CDR3 sequence is 15 residues long. The germline gives CDR1 SGHVS, CDR2 FNYEAQ. V gave up 1 base and J gave up 9 bases; unmatched junction bases: 6. CDR3 sequence: CASSLDWTGGGEQFF. The CDR3 coding sequence is TGTGCCAGCAGCTTAGATTGGACAGGGGGAGGTGAGCAGTTCTTC.

The V call is TRBV27, the J call TRBJ2-3; 9 bases are a match to TRBD1. The CDR3 is 16 amino acids. V gave up 3 bases and J gave up 4 bases; unmatched junction bases: 8. Germline V gene lookup returns CDR1 MNHEY and CDR2 SMNVEV (reference sequence). The chain's CDR3 is CASSFTPGQGPDTQYF. Here the CDR3 DNA reads TGTGCCAGCAGTTTCACCCCGGGACAGGGACCAGATACGCAGTATTTT.

The chain links TRBV19 to TRBJ2-1; TRBD1 might be the D (5 bases). Trimming took 7 bases from V and 8 from J, leaving 18 bases between them. The CDR3 is 14 amino acids. Germline CDR1 reads LNHDA; CDR2 reads SQIVND (reference sequence). The CDR3 loop is CASTYLDRRDEQFF. The DNA of the CDR3 is TGTGCCAGTACCTATTTGGATCGCAGGGATGAGCAGTTCTTC.

The V call is TRBV6-6, the J call TRBJ1-4; 9 bases are shared with TRBD1. Germline CDR1 MNHNY, CDR2 SVGAGI (reference sequence). Trimming cost V 6 bases and J 4 bases; bases outside gene matches: 9. The CDR3 runs 16 residues. The CDR3 DNA reads TGTGCCAGCAGCCTCGGACAGGGGCTAATTAATGAAAAACTGTTTTTT. It encodes CASSLGQGLINEKLFF.

This chain links TRBV5-1 with TRBJ1-1; D gene ambiguous. The CDR3 extends over 14 amino acids. V lost 1 base and J 6 bases, leaving 13 bases between the germline ends. CDR1 SGHRS and CDR2 YFSETQ come from the germline V gene. The CDR3 DNA reads as TGCGCCAGCAGCTTGTGGGCCCCTACCCCTGAAGCTTTCTTT. This codes for CASSLWAPTPEAFF.

The V call is TRBV6-6, the J call TRBJ2-7; D is perhaps TRBD1 (5 bases). Per the germline V gene, CDR1 is MNHNY and CDR2 is SVGAGI (reference sequence). Trimming took off 2 bases at V and 4 bases at J, with 12 bases between the two ends. CDR3 size: 14 residues. The CDR3 is CASSYPRDRYEQYF. The CDR3 DNA reads as TGTGCCAGCAGTTACCCCAGGGATCGTTACGAGCAGTACTTC.

The V and J genes are TRBV9 and TRBJ1-2, with TRBD1 matching over 11 bases. Germline CDR1 and CDR2: SGDLS and YYNGEE. Germline trimming cut 7 bases from V and 0 bases from J; bases unmatched to any gene: 8. CDR3 length equals 16 residues. The CDR3 here is CASSRDRGIPNYGYTF. The CDR3 DNA follows: TGTGCCAGCTCGAGGGACAGGGGGATTCCTAACTATGGCTACACCTTC.

V usage is TRBV9 and J usage is TRBJ1-2, with D possibly TRBD1 on 5 matching bases. V shed 3 bases and J shed 4 bases, with 10 bases lying between them. The CDR3 length is 13 residues. Germline-derived CDR1 and CDR2 are SGDLS and YYNGEE. The CDR3 nucleotides read TGTGCCAGCAGCGACCAGGGTCTCTATGGCTACACCTTC. This gives the protein CASSDQGLYGYTF. Complete variable domain (other parts from reference TRBV9 and TRBJ1-2): DSGVTQTPKHLITATGQRVTLRCSPRSGDLSVYWYQQSLDQGLQFLIQYYNGEERAKGNILERFSAQQFPDLHSELNLSSLELGDSALYFCASSDQGLYGYTFGSGTRLTVV.

CDR3 DNA sequence: TGTGCCAGCATGGGGGACAGGGGGCCCGGGGAGCTGTTTTTT. Encoded protein: CASMGDRGPGELFF. This chain connects TRBV9 to TRBJ2-2; 12 bases are a match to TRBD1. The CDR3 contains 14 residues. Germline assignment: CDR1 SGDLS and CDR2 YYNGEE. J was trimmed by 6 bases and V by 6 bases; bases with no gene match: 3. Looking up the rest from reference TRBV9 and TRBJ2-2 gives the full variable domain: DSGVTQTPKHLITATGQRVTLRCSPRSGDLSVYWYQQSLDQGLQFLIQYYNGEERAKGNILERFSAQQFPDLHSELNLSSLELGDSALYFCASMGDRGPGELFFGEGSRLTVL.

The rearrangement joins TRBV6-5 to TRBJ2-3; unclear D gene. The CDR3 contains 13 residues. Germline CDR1 is MNHEY and CDR2 is SVGAGI. V dropped 7 bases and J dropped 2 bases, with 10 bases sitting between them. CDR3 amino acids: CASIDIATDTQYF. CDR3 sequence (DNA): TGTGCCAGCATCGACATTGCCACAGATACGCAGTATTTT.

This clone was observed once. V is TRBV30 and J is TRBJ2-7, with TRBD2 as a possible D gene (5 bases). The CDR3 covers 11 residues. Trimming stripped 1 base from V and 6 bases from J, with 7 bases between. Germline V lookup: CDR1 GTSNPN, CDR2 SVGIG (reference sequence). CDR3 protein: CAWSDAGEQYF. The CDR3, as DNA: TGTGCCTGGAGTGATGCGGGCGAGCAGTACTTC. Full variable domain (rest looked up from reference TRBV30 and TRBJ2-7): SQTIHQWPATLVQPVGSPLSLECTVEGTSNPNLYWYRQAAGRGLQLLFYSVGIGQISSEVPQNLSASRPQDRQFILSSKKLLLSDSGFYLCAWSDAGEQYFGPGTRLTVT.

This clone was counted a few times. The genes are TRBV4-2 and TRBJ1-2, with 12 nucleotides matching TRBD1. Trimming removed 1 base from V and 6 bases from J; junction bases left unmatched: 6. CDR1 and CDR2 (germline): LGHNA, YNFKEQ. This CDR3 has 16 residues. CDR3 DNA: TGTGCCAGCAGCCAAGCCGGGACAGGGGGCGAGAATGGCTACACCTTC. Translation: CASSQAGTGGENGYTF.

The V gene is TRBV7-9, the J gene TRBJ1-6; D not certain. Germline CDR1 is SEHNR and CDR2 is FQNEAQ (reference sequence). This CDR3 is built from 13 residues. The ends were cut back, 2 bases at V and 8 bases at J, with 7 bases in the middle. The CDR3 bases are TGTGCCAGCAGCTTATTGTCGGATTCACCCCTCCACTTT. Its protein product is CASSLLSDSPLHF.

J is TRBJ2-3 and V is TRBV9; 11 bases fit TRBD1. Looked up from germline, CDR1 is SGDLS and CDR2 is YYNGEE. Trimming at V came to 0 bases and at J to 1 base, leaving 1 base not matched to a gene. This CDR3 is 16 amino acids long. The CDR3: CASSVGGQGGTDTQYF. The CDR3 DNA follows: TGTGCCAGCAGCGTAGGGGGACAGGGGGGCACAGATACGCAGTATTTT.

In its sample, this clone was seen once. The chain recombines TRBV7-2 with TRBJ2-5, with D possibly matching TRBD2 (6 bases). CDR1 is SGHTA, CDR2 FQGNSA, per germline. Trimming stripped 8 bases from V and 7 bases from J, with 20 bases between. CDR3 length equals 14 residues. The CDR3 reads CASSDSPGVGTQYF. The CDR3 DNA follows: TGTGCCAGCTCCGATTCGCCGGGGGTGGGGACCCAGTACTTC.

This chain connects TRBV10-1 to TRBJ1-1, with 9 positions matching TRBD1. J gave up 5 bases and V 8 bases, and 6 bases lay outside the gene matches. The CDR3 is 13 residues long. From germline, CDR1 is WNHNN and CDR2 SYGVQD (reference sequence). This CDR3 is CASSPGQGTEAFF. The DNA for the CDR3 is TGCGCCAGCTCACCTGGACAGGGGACTGAAGCTTTCTTT.

This clone was seen just once. The chain is built from TRBV9 and TRBJ2-5; tentative D call: TRBD1 (6 bases). The CDR3 has 14 amino acids. Germline CDR1 is SGDLS and CDR2 is YYNGEE. V gave up 4 bases and J gave up 0 bases, with 10 bases separating them. This CDR3 reads CASSLGTNQETQYF. In DNA form, the CDR3 reads TGTGCCAGCAGCCTCGGGACAAACCAAGAGACCCAGTACTTC.

V gene TRBV28 combines with J gene TRBJ1-5; D may be TRBD1 (6 bases). The V end was cut by 2 bases, the J end by 4 bases, with 12 bases between. CDR1 and CDR2 from the germline V gene are MDHEN and SYDVKM. CDR3 length: 15 residues. The CDR3 region has the DNA TGTGCCAGCAGTTTACAGGGAGGGGGTAATCAGCCCCAGCATTTT. Translated, it gives CASSLQGGGNQPQHF.